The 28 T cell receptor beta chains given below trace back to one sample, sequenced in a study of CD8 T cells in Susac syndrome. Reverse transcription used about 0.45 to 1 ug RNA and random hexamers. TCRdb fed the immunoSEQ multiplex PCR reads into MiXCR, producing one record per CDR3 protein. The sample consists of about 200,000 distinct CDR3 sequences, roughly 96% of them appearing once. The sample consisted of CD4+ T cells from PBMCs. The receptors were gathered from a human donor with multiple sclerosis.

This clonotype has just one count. CDR3 loop: CASSVDPRTDTQYF. The CDR3 DNA reads TGTGCCAGCAGCGTAGATCCTCGCACAGATACGCAGTATTTT. The genes are TRBV9 and TRBJ2-3; D gene ambiguous. The germline V and J ends were trimmed by 0 bases and 1 base, with 6 bases remaining between them. CDR1 SGDLS and CDR2 YYNGEE come from the germline V gene. The CDR3 contains 14 residues.

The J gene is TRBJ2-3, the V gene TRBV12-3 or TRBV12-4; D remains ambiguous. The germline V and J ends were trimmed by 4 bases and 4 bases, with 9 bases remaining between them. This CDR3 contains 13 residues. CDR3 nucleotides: TGTGCCAGCAGTTCTATTACGCCAGATACGCAGTATTTT. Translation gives CASSSITPDTQYF.

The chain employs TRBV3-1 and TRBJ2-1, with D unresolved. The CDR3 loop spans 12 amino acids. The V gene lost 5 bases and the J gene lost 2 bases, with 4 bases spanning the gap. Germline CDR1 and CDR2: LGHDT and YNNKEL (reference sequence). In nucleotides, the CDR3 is TGTGCCAGCAGCAATACCTACAATGAGCAGTTCTTC. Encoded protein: CASSNTYNEQFF.

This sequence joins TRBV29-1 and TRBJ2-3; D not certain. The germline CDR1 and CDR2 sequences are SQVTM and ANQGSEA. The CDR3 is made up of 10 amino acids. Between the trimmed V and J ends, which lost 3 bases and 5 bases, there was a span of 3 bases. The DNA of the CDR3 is TGCAGCGTTGAGGAAGATACGCAGTATTTT. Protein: CSVEEDTQYF.

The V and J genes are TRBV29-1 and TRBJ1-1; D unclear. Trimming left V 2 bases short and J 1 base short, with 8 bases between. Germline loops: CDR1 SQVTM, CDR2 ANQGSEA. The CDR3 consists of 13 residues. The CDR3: CSVEQNQNTEAFF. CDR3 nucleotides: TGCAGCGTTGAACAGAATCAGAACACTGAAGCTTTCTTT.

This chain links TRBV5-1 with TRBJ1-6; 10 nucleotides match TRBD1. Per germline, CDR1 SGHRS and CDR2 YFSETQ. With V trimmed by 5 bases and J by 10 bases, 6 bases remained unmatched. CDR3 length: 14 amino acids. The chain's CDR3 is CASRRQGAGSPLHF. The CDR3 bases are TGCGCCAGCAGGCGACAGGGGGCTGGATCACCCCTCCACTTT.

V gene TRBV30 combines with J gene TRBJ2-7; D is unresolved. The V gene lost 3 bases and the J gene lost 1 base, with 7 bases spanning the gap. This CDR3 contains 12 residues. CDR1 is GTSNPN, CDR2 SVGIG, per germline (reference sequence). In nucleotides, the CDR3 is TGTGCCTGGAGGGGCATTTCCTACGAGCAGTACTTC. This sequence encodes CAWRGISYEQYF.

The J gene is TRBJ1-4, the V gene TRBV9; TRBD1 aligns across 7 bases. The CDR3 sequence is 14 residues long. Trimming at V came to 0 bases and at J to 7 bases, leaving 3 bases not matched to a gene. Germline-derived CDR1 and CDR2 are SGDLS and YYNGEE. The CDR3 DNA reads TGTGCCAGCAGCGTAGGGACAGGAGGTGAAAAACTGTTTTTT. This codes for CASSVGTGGEKLFF.

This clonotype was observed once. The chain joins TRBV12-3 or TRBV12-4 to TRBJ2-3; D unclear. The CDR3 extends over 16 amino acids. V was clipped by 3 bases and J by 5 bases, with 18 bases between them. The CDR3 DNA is TGTGCCAGCAGTTTCGTGGTTATAGGACGTGGAGATACGCAGTATTTT. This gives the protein CASSFVVIGRGDTQYF.

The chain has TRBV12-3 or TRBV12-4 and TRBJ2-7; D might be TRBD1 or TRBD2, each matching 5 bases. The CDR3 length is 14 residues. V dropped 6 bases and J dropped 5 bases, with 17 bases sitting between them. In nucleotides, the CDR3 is TGTGCCAGCAGCCAGGTGGGCAGGGACCACGAGCAGTACTTC. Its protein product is CASSQVGRDHEQYF.

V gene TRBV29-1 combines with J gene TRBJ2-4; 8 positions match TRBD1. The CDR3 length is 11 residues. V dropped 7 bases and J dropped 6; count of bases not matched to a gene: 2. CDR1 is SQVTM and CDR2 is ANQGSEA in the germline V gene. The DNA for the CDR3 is TGCAGCGCCGGACAGGGAAACATTCAGTACTTC. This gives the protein CSAGQGNIQYF. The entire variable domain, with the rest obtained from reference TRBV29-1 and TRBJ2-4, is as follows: SAVISQKPSRDICQRGTSLTIQCQVDSQVTMMFWYRQQPGQSLTLIATANQGSEATYESGFVIDKFPISRPNLTFSTLTVSNMSPEDSSIYLCSAGQGNIQYFGAGTRLSVL.

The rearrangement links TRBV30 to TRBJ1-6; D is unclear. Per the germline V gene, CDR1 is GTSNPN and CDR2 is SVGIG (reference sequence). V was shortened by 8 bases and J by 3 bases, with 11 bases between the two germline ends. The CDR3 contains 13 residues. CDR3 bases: TGTGCCGGCCTCCAAGGCTATAATTCACCCCTCCACTTT. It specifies CAGLQGYNSPLHF. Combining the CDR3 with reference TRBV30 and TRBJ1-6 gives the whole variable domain SQTIHQWPATLVQPVGSPLSLECTVEGTSNPNLYWYRQAAGRGLQLLFYSVGIGQISSEVPQNLSASRPQDRQFILSSKKLLLSDSGFYLCAGLQGYNSPLHFGNGTRLTVT.

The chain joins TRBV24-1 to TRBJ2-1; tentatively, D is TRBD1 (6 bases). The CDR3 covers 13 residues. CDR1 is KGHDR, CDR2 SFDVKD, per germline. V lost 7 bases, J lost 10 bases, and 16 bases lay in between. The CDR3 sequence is CATRSDSTGEQFF. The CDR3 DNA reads TGTGCCACCAGATCGGACAGCACTGGGGAGCAGTTCTTC.

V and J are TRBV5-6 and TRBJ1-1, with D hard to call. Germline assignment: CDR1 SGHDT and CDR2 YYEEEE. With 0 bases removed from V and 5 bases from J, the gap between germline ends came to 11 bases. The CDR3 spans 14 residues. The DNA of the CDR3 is TGTGCCAGCAGCTTGGGACGCCGTGAAACTGAAGCTTTCTTT. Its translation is CASSLGRRETEAFF.

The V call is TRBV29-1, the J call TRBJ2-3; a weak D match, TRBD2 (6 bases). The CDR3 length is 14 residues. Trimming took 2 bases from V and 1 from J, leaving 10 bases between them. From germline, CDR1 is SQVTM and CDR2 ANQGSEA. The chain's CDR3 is CSVELLAGTDTQYF. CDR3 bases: TGCAGCGTTGAACTACTAGCAGGCACAGATACGCAGTATTTT.

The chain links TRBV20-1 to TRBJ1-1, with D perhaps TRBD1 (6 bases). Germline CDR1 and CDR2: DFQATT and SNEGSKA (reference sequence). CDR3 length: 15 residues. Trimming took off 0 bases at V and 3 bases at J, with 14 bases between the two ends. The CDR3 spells CSAREPTGTDTEAFF. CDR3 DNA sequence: TGCAGTGCTAGAGAGCCAACAGGGACGGACACTGAAGCTTTCTTT.

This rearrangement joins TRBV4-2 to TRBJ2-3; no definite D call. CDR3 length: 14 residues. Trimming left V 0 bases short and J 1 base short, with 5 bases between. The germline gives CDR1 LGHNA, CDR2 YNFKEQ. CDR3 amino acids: CASSQDSGTDTQYF. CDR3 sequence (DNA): TGTGCCAGCAGCCAAGATTCTGGCACAGATACGCAGTATTTT.

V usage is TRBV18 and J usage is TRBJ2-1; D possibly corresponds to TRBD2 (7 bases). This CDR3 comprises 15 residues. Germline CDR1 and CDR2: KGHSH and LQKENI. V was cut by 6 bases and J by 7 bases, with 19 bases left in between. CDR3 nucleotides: TGTGCCAGCTCCCGGGGGGCTAGCAGTTCGAATGAGCAGTTCTTC. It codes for CASSRGASSSNEQFF.

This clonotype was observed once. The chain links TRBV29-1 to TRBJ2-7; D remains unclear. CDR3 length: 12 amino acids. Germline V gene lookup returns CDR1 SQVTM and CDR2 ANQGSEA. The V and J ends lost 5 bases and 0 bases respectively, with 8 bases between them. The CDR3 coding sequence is TGCAGCGTTTTAGTCAGCTCCTACGAGCAGTACTTC. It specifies CSVLVSSYEQYF.

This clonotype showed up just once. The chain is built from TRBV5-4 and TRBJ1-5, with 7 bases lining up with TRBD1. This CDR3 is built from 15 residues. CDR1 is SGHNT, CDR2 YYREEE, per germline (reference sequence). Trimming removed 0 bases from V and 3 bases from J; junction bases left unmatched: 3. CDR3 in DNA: TGTGCCAGCAGCTTGGGGGGACAGCACAATCAGCCCCAGCATTTT. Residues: CASSLGGQHNQPQHF.

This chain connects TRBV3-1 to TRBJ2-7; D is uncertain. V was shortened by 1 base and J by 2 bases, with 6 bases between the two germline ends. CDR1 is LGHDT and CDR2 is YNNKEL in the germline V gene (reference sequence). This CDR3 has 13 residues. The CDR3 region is CASSQAPTYEQYF. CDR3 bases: TGTGCCAGCAGCCAAGCCCCGACCTACGAGCAGTACTTC.

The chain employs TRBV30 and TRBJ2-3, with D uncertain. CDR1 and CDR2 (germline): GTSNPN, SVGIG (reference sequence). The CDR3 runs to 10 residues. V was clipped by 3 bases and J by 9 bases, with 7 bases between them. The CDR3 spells CAWSLGTQYF. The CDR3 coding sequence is TGTGCCTGGAGCCTCGGGACGCAGTATTTT.

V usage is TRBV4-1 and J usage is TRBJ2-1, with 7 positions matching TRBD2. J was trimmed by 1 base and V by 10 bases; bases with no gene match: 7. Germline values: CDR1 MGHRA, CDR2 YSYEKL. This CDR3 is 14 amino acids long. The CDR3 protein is CATSPGGSYNEQFF. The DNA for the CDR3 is TGCGCCACCTCCCCCGGGGGGTCCTACAATGAGCAGTTCTTC.

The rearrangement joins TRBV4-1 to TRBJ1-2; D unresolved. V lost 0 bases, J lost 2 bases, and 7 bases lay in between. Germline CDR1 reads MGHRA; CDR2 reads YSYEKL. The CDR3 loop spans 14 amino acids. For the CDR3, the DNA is TGCGCCAGCAGCCAAGACAGAGGGAACTATGGCTACACCTTC. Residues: CASSQDRGNYGYTF.

The CDR3 sequence is CASSRGDGNQPQHF. In DNA form, the CDR3 reads TGTGCCAGCTCACGAGGGGATGGCAATCAGCCCCAGCATTTT. This chain connects TRBV18 to TRBJ1-5, with D possibly TRBD1 on 5 matching bases. Germline loops: CDR1 KGHSH, CDR2 LQKENI. The length of the CDR3 is 14 residues. With 4 bases removed from V and 2 bases from J, the gap between germline ends came to 9 bases.

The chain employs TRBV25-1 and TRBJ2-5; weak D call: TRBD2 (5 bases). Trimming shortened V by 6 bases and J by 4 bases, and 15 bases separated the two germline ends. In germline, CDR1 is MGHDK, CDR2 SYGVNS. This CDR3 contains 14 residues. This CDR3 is CASSGEIYGETQYF. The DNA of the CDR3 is TGTGCCAGCAGCGGGGAAATTTACGGAGAGACCCAGTACTTC.

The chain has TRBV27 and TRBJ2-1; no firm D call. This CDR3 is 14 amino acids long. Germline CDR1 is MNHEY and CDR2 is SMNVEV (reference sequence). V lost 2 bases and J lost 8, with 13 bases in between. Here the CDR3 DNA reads TGTGCCAGCAGTTTAAGGTCCCCTCAGGATGAGCAGTTCTTC. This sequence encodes CASSLRSPQDEQFF.

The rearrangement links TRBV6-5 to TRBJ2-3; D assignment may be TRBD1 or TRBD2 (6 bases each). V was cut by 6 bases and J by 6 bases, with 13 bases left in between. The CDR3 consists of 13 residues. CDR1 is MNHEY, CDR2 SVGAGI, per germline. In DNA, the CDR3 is TGTGCCAGCAGGCACCGGGGGCGCGATACGCAGTATTTT. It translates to CASRHRGRDTQYF.